This entry lists 21 T cell receptor beta chains sequenced from one sample in a study of blood T cell repertoires in COVID-19. Method: immunoSEQ multiplex PCR; TCRdb's copy keeps in-frame clones and lacks some. In the table there are about 300,000 clones, around 84% of which are singletons. The sample was peripheral blood. Every receptor here comes from a man in his 70s with acute or convalescent COVID-19.

The chain is built from TRBV11-2 and TRBJ1-2; D not resolved. The V end lost 3 bases, the J end lost 1 base, and 9 bases lay between the germline ends. The CDR3 has 14 amino acids. Germline CDR1 is SGHAT and CDR2 is FQNNGV. The CDR3 reads CASSFGPFNYGYTF. For the CDR3, the DNA is TGTGCCAGCAGCTTTGGCCCATTTAACTATGGCTACACCTTC.

This clone occurred many times. V usage is TRBV3-1 (or the pseudogene TRBV3-2) and J usage is TRBJ1-1; possibly TRBD1 for D (5 bases). Germline V lookup: CDR1 LGHDT, CDR2 YNNKEL (reference sequence). Trimming pared 4 bases from V and 6 bases from J, leaving 21 bases between. The CDR3 has 16 amino acids. The CDR3, as DNA: TGTGCCAGCAGCCCACCACTTTGGCAGGGTGTGGCTGAAGCTTTCTTT. Encoded protein: CASSPPLWQGVAEAFF.

The V gene is TRBV19, the J gene TRBJ1-5; no clear D gene. Germline CDR1 LNHDA, CDR2 SQIVND (reference sequence). V lost 4 bases, J lost 9 bases, and 7 bases lay in between. The length of the CDR3 is 11 residues. Here the CDR3 reads CASSSYGPQHF. DNA of the CDR3: TGTGCCAGTAGTAGCTATGGGCCCCAGCATTTT.

The chain recombines TRBV9 with TRBJ2-1, with 9 positions matching TRBD2. J lost 9 bases, V lost 0 bases, and 4 bases had no gene match. Germline CDR1 is SGDLS and CDR2 is YYNGEE. The CDR3 totals 14 residues. This chain's CDR3 is CASSVDGLAREQFF. CDR3 nucleotide sequence: TGTGCCAGCAGCGTAGACGGACTAGCGCGTGAGCAGTTCTTC. Filled out from reference TRBV9 and TRBJ2-1, the complete variable domain reads DSGVTQTPKHLITATGQRVTLRCSPRSGDLSVYWYQQSLDQGLQFLIQYYNGEERAKGNILERFSAQQFPDLHSELNLSSLELGDSALYFCASSVDGLAREQFFGPGTRLTVL.

The rearrangement links TRBV5-1 to TRBJ1-6; 9 bases are shared with TRBD1. The germline V gene has CDR1 SGHRS and CDR2 YFSETQ. The CDR3 is made up of 15 amino acids. Trimming cost V 1 base and J 8 bases; bases outside gene matches: 4. In nucleotides, the CDR3 is TGCGCCAGCAGCTTGACAGGGGGCGGGGATTCACCCCTCCACTTT. Residues: CASSLTGGGDSPLHF.

This rearrangement joins TRBV7-2 to TRBJ2-3; D may be TRBD2 (6 bases). The V end lost 5 bases, the J end lost 0 bases, and 21 bases lay between the germline ends. The CDR3 runs to 18 residues. Germline-derived CDR1 and CDR2 are SGHTA and FQGNSA. The CDR3 loop reads CASSIPRGTSSSTDTQYF. As DNA, the CDR3 is TGTGCCAGCAGCATCCCCCGGGGGACGTCCTCTAGCACAGATACGCAGTATTTT.

The chain recombines TRBV24-1 with TRBJ1-4; maybe TRBD1 (6 bases). Per the germline V gene, CDR1 is KGHDR and CDR2 is SFDVKD. This CDR3 contains 16 residues. Trimming took off 4 bases at V and 4 bases at J, with 15 bases between the two ends. For the CDR3, the DNA is TGTGCCACCAGTGACGCGGGGGCGCTTAATAATGAAAAACTGTTTTTT. It specifies CATSDAGALNNEKLFF.

As DNA, the CDR3 is TGTGCCAGCAGTTACTCGGGCGGGGGGAATGAAAAACTGTTTTTT. As protein: CASSYSGGGNEKLFF. This chain connects TRBV6-5 to TRBJ1-4; tentatively, D is TRBD1 (5 bases). The CDR3 has 15 residues. The V and J ends lost 0 bases and 5 bases respectively, with 10 bases between them. The V gene's germline CDR1 is MNHEY and CDR2 SVGAGI.

CDR3 sequence reads: CASSPLGTGDLNTEAFF. The CDR3 DNA reads TGTGCCAGCTCACCACTCGGGACAGGGGACTTGAACACTGAAGCTTTCTTT. The rearrangement links TRBV18 to TRBJ1-1; 10 bases map to TRBD1. With 1 base clipped from V and 0 bases from J, the junction kept 5 bases outside the gene matches. The CDR3 totals 17 residues. In germline, CDR1 is KGHSH, CDR2 LQKENI.

The chain couples TRBV28 to TRBJ1-6, with 7 bases matching TRBD1. CDR1 and CDR2 (germline): MDHEN, SYDVKM. Trimming cost V 2 bases and J 8 bases; bases outside gene matches: 3. The CDR3 contains 14 residues. Here the CDR3 DNA reads TGTGCCAGCAGTTTAATGACAGGGTATTCACCCCTCCACTTT. It encodes CASSLMTGYSPLHF.

The table lists this clone with a count of one. V gene TRBV5-1 combines with J gene TRBJ2-5, with D possibly TRBD1 on 6 matching bases. Germline V gene sequence: CDR1 SGHRS, CDR2 YFSETQ. This CDR3 comprises 15 residues. Trimming took off 4 bases at V and 2 bases at J, with 15 bases between the two ends. DNA of the CDR3: TGCGCCAGCAGCCTGGGAACAGGGAATCAAGAGACCCAGTACTTC. It yields the protein CASSLGTGNQETQYF.

This chain connects TRBV4-2 to TRBJ2-5; TRBD2 is a possible D gene (6 bases). The CDR3 is 13 amino acids. V was pared by 5 bases and J by 4 bases, with 11 bases between. Germline assignment: CDR1 LGHNA and CDR2 YNFKEQ. CDR3 loop: CASSSRLGETQYF. CDR3 DNA sequence: TGTGCCAGCAGCTCGCGACTAGGAGAGACCCAGTACTTC.

This clone has a single count. The chain recombines TRBV3-1 (or the pseudogene TRBV3-2) with TRBJ2-3; 14 bases align to TRBD2. V shed 3 bases, J shed 0 bases, and the junction held 8 bases outside the gene matches. Looked up from germline, CDR1 is LGHDT and CDR2 is YNNKEL (reference sequence). This CDR3 has 19 amino acids. The CDR3 DNA sequence: TGTGCCAGCAGCCATCCCGGGACTAGCGGGGGCCTAAGCACAGATACGCAGTATTTT. Translating gives CASSHPGTSGGLSTDTQYF.

The CDR3 is CASSVVGSGGTQYF. The CDR3 bases are TGTGCCAGCAGCGTAGTTGGTAGCGGGGGGACCCAGTACTTC. The V gene is TRBV9, the J gene TRBJ2-5, with 9 positions matching TRBD2. Trimming at V came to 0 bases and at J to 7 bases, leaving 4 bases not matched to a gene. This CDR3 comprises 14 residues. Germline CDR1 is SGDLS and CDR2 is YYNGEE.

The chain combines TRBV27 with TRBJ1-1, with D tentatively TRBD1 (6 bases). The CDR3 covers 14 residues. Trimming took off 3 bases at V and 2 bases at J, with 10 bases between the two ends. Germline V CDR1 and CDR2: MNHEY, SMNVEV (reference sequence). The CDR3: CASSFQGRNTEAFF. In DNA form, the CDR3 reads TGTGCCAGCAGTTTTCAGGGGCGCAACACTGAAGCTTTCTTT.

This clone was seen a single time. DNA of the CDR3: TGCGCCAGCAGCCAAGGACTAGCCCGATCCTACGAGCAGTACTTC. Amino acids: CASSQGLARSYEQYF. The V call is TRBV4-1, the J call TRBJ2-7, with 7 positions matching TRBD2. This CDR3 spans 15 amino acids. In germline, CDR1 is MGHRA, CDR2 YSYEKL. V dropped 1 base and J dropped 1; count of bases not matched to a gene: 4.

This chain connects TRBV5-5 to TRBJ2-7; TRBD2 might be the D (7 bases). Trimming cost V 4 bases and J 9 bases, with 17 bases left between them. The CDR3 is 13 amino acids. Germline-derived CDR1 and CDR2 are SGHKS and YYEKEE (reference sequence). CDR3 sequence: CASSGGGATTQYF. The CDR3 region has the DNA TGTGCCAGCAGCGGTGGGGGGGCCACAACGCAGTACTTC. The variable domain in full, completed from reference TRBV5-5 and TRBJ2-7, reads DAGVTQSPTHLIKTRGQQVTLRCSPISGHKSVSWYQQVLGQGPQFIFQYYEKEERGRGNFPDRFSARQFPNYSSELNVNALLLGDSALYLCASSGGGATTQYFGPGTRLTVT.

The chain uses TRBV5-1 and TRBJ2-5; a possible D gene is TRBD2 (5 bases). V lost 0 bases, J lost 5 bases, and 11 bases lay in between. The V gene's germline CDR1 is SGHRS and CDR2 YFSETQ. The CDR3 contains 14 residues. The chain's CDR3 is CASSLGGMRETQYF. Written as DNA, the CDR3 is TGCGCCAGCAGCTTGGGAGGGATGAGGGAGACCCAGTACTTC.

The chain is built from TRBV5-4 and TRBJ2-3, with 12 bases lining up with TRBD2. Germline CDR1 SGHNT, CDR2 YYREEE (reference sequence). The V segment lost 3 bases and the J segment 1 base; nucleotides outside the gene matches: 9. This CDR3 contains 18 residues. Here the CDR3 DNA reads TGTGCCAGCAGCTCCGCGACTAGCGGGGGAGAGGGCACAGATACGCAGTATTTT. As protein: CASSSATSGGEGTDTQYF.

The J gene is TRBJ1-2, the V gene TRBV4-3; perhaps TRBD1 as D (6 bases). The V end lost 0 bases, the J end lost 0 bases, and 14 bases lay between the germline ends. CDR3 size: 17 residues. CDR1 and CDR2 (germline): LGHNA, YSLEER. The CDR3 is CASSQDLFGTPNYGYTF. For the CDR3, the DNA is TGCGCCAGCAGCCAAGATCTTTTTGGGACACCTAACTATGGCTACACCTTC.

This clone has only one observation. The V gene is TRBV7-2, the J gene TRBJ1-2, with 7 positions matching TRBD1. This CDR3 has 14 residues. V dropped 5 bases and J dropped 8; count of bases not matched to a gene: 11. Germline V lookup: CDR1 SGHTA, CDR2 FQGNSA. The CDR3 bases are TGTGCCAGCAGCCCCCTCGACAGGGTTGGCGGCTACACCTTC. This translates into CASSPLDRVGGYTF.